This paragraph covers one T cell receptor (beta chain) sequence. Its antigen is still unknown. The CDR3 is 14 residues long. Germline V CDR1 and CDR2: SGHDN, FVKESK. V lost 1 base, J lost 10 bases, and 11 bases lay in between. These data come from a study of CD8+ T cells in alopecia areata. Study-wide background: The drug, oral tofacitinib, was given to treated patients at 5 to 10 mg twice daily. Dosing spanned 6 to 18 months on tofacitinib, then 6 months off drug.

RNA extraction and reverse transcription yielded cDNA as sequencing template. Using immunoSEQ multiplex PCR, the repertoire was profiled, and TCRdb retains in-frame clones only, with some absent. This sample has around 200,000 clones, with 55% to 70% found just once. Treatment described: oral pan-JAK inhibitor, 5-10 mg twice daily. Collected material from alopecia areata patients comprised lesional scalp punch biopsies and peripheral blood. Study-wide points: The study found that many expanded lesional clones persisted in scalp and blood during tofacitinib.

The material was CD4+ T cells sorted from blood, obtained at week 4, from a patient treated with tofacitinib. V and J are TRBV14 and TRBJ1-6; D is perhaps TRBD1 (5 bases). This clonotype originated in a human donor with alopecia areata. The chain's CDR3 is CASSQGQFGSPLHF. The CDR3 coding sequence is TGTGCCAGCAGCCAAGGACAGTTTGGATCACCCCTCCACTTT.